What follows are 25 T cell receptor beta chains derived from one specimen sequenced in a study of patients and donors after allogeneic stem cell transplantation. Using its own MiXCR run on the RT-PCR reads, TCRdb lists one record per CDR3 protein. Found here are roughly 940,000 distinct CDR3 sequences, roughly 18% of them singletons; the top ten hold 5% to 6.5%. Sequenced material: blood, either unsorted or a sorted T cell fraction (not recorded which). These receptors originate from a human donor who was either an allogeneic HSCT recipient or a stem cell or donor lymphocyte infusion donor (not recorded which). It is not recorded whose cells these are; they may come from a transplant donor.

The sample holds a few counts of this clonotype. DNA for the CDR3: TGTGCCAGCAGCCAAGGTGGGCGGGGGGATGAGCAGTTCTTC. Translated: CASSQGGRGDEQFF. V and J are TRBV5-5 and TRBJ2-1; 8 nucleotides line up with TRBD2. V gave up 4 bases and J gave up 8 bases; unmatched junction bases: 8. The CDR3 covers 14 residues. Germline lookup yields CDR1 SGHKS and CDR2 YYEKEE (reference sequence).

This clonotype occurred a few times. The chain recombines TRBV9 with TRBJ2-2, with D unresolved. V was clipped by 4 bases and J by 3 bases, with 16 bases between them. This CDR3 is built from 16 residues. In germline, CDR1 is SGDLS, CDR2 YYNGEE. The CDR3 region is CASSPRLTLDTGELFF. The CDR3 region has the DNA TGTGCCAGCAGCCCAAGACTGACTCTTGACACCGGGGAGCTGTTTTTT.

The sample holds one count of this clonotype. The chain carries TRBV19 and TRBJ1-2, with D unresolved. V lost 1 base, J lost 4 bases, and 13 bases lay in between. In germline, CDR1 is LNHDA, CDR2 SQIVND (reference sequence). This CDR3 contains 15 residues. The CDR3 region is CASSIVERSLYGYTF. Here the CDR3 DNA reads TGTGCCAGTAGTATAGTTGAGAGGTCTCTCTATGGCTACACCTTC.

V is TRBV3-1 and J is TRBJ1-1; no reliable D call. Germline lookup yields CDR1 LGHDT and CDR2 YNNKEL (reference sequence). Trimming removed 1 base from V and 4 bases from J, with 19 bases in between. The CDR3 is 17 residues long. In DNA, the CDR3 is TGTGCCAGCAGCCAAGCTTCCGGGCAGCCACGGAGCACTGAAGCTTTCTTT. Protein sequence: CASSQASGQPRSTEAFF.

This clonotype occurred many times. The V and J genes are TRBV7-9 and TRBJ2-1; D may be TRBD1 or TRBD2 (6 bases each). V was clipped by 5 bases and J by 8 bases, with 19 bases between them. CDR1 and CDR2 (germline): SEHNR, FQNEAQ (reference sequence). This CDR3 comprises 15 residues. In nucleotides, the CDR3 is TGTGCCAGCAGCACAGTAGGAAGGGGGGCCGATGAGCAGTTCTTC. Protein product: CASSTVGRGADEQFF.

This clonotype was counted ten times or more. The J gene is TRBJ2-7, the V gene TRBV5-1; 7 nucleotides match TRBD1. J was trimmed by 3 bases and V by 2 bases; bases with no gene match: 2. Germline lookup yields CDR1 SGHRS and CDR2 YFSETQ. The CDR3 totals 13 residues. The CDR3, as DNA: TGCGCCAGCAGCTTTGGGACAGACTACGAGCAGTACTTC. It is translated as CASSFGTDYEQYF.

In its sample, this clonotype was seen a few times. V usage is TRBV13 and J usage is TRBJ2-1; 10 positions match TRBD1. The J segment lost 8 bases and the V segment lost 8 bases, leaving 18 bases of the junction unmatched. Per the germline V gene, CDR1 is PRHDT and CDR2 is FYEKMQ (reference sequence). This CDR3 is built from 17 residues. This chain's CDR3 is CASGPRKWGQGSHEQFF. The CDR3 DNA is TGTGCCAGCGGGCCCCGCAAATGGGGACAGGGGAGCCATGAGCAGTTCTTC. Supplemented by reference TRBV13 and TRBJ2-1, the full variable domain reads AAGVIQSPRHLIKEKRETATLKCYPIPRHDTVYWYQQGPGQDPQFLISFYEKMQSDKGSIPDRFSAQQFSDYHSELNMSSLELGDSALYFCASGPRKWGQGSHEQFFGPGTRLTVL.

This chain uses TRBV11-3 with TRBJ2-5, with 10 nucleotides matching TRBD2. The germline V gene encodes CDR1 SGHNT and CDR2 YENEEA. There are 15 residues in the CDR3. V gave up 5 bases and J gave up 2 bases; unmatched junction bases: 5. CDR3 sequence (DNA): TGTGCCAGCAGCCGTCTAGCGGGGGTGCAAGAGACCCAGTACTTC. Residues: CASSRLAGVQETQYF. The whole variable domain, remainder taken from reference TRBV11-3 and TRBJ2-5, is EAGVVQSPRYKIIEKKQPVAFWCNPISGHNTLYWYLQNLGQGPELLIRYENEEAVDDSQLPKDRFSAERLKGVDSTLKIQPAELGDSAVYLCASSRLAGVQETQYFGPGTRLLVL.

This clonotype occurred a few times. This chain connects TRBV25-1 to TRBJ1-1, with D tentatively TRBD1 (6 bases). The CDR3 runs to 17 residues. V dropped 2 bases and J dropped 0 bases, with 16 bases sitting between them. The germline gives CDR1 MGHDK, CDR2 SYGVNS. CDR3 amino acids: CASSEGGAQGLNTEAFF. The CDR3 DNA follows: TGTGCCAGCAGTGAAGGGGGCGCGCAGGGGCTGAACACTGAAGCTTTCTTT.

The V call is TRBV5-4, the J call TRBJ2-5; D is possibly TRBD2 (6 bases). Trimming took off 4 bases at V and 5 bases at J, with 15 bases between the two ends. CDR1 SGHNT and CDR2 YYREEE come from the germline V gene (reference sequence). This CDR3 has 14 residues. The chain's CDR3 is CASSRILEGETQYF. The CDR3 nucleotides read TGTGCCAGCAGCCGGATCCTGGAGGGGGAGACCCAGTACTTC.

This clonotype was seen a few times. This chain joins TRBV20-1 and TRBJ2-3; 7 positions match TRBD2. Losses at the gene ends were 1 base for V and 5 bases for J; bases not matched to a gene: 6. The CDR3 totals 14 residues. Per germline, CDR1 DFQATT and CDR2 SNEGSKA (reference sequence). This chain's CDR3 is CSARVAGVLDTQYF. In DNA, the CDR3 is TGCAGTGCTAGAGTGGCGGGAGTTTTAGATACGCAGTATTTT.

This clonotype was picked up a small number of times. This chain links TRBV6-2 or TRBV6-3 with TRBJ2-5; tentatively, D is TRBD1 (6 bases). The V gene's germline CDR1 is MNHEY and CDR2 SVGEGT. V lost 7 bases, J lost 2 bases, and 14 bases lay in between. This CDR3 has 14 amino acids. The CDR3 protein is CASNTPGVQETQYF. CDR3 DNA sequence: TGTGCCAGCAATACCCCAGGGGTTCAAGAGACCCAGTACTTC.

The J gene is TRBJ1-1, the V gene TRBV12-3 or TRBV12-4, with 9 bases that match TRBD1. Losses at the gene ends were 5 bases for V and 3 bases for J; bases not matched to a gene: 16. This CDR3 contains 18 residues. The CDR3 loop is CASSPTRDRAPLDTEAFF. In DNA, the CDR3 is TGTGCCAGCAGTCCAACCCGGGACAGGGCACCCTTAGACACTGAAGCTTTCTTT.

This clonotype turned up a few times. This rearrangement joins TRBV7-2 to TRBJ2-7; unclear D gene. V lost 5 bases to trimming and J lost 0 bases, with 5 bases between them. The germline gives CDR1 SGHTA, CDR2 FQGNSA. CDR3 length: 12 residues. The CDR3 reads CASSEPSYEQYF. The CDR3 DNA reads TGTGCCAGCAGCGAGCCCTCCTACGAGCAGTACTTC.

In its sample, this clonotype was seen a few times. J is TRBJ2-7 and V is TRBV12-3 or TRBV12-4; possible D gene TRBD1, 6 bases. This CDR3 is 15 amino acids long. V gave up 6 bases and J gave up 3 bases, with 18 bases separating them. CDR3 amino acids: CASRLQIGQSYEQYF. The CDR3, as DNA: TGTGCCAGCAGACTACAGATAGGACAGAGCTACGAGCAGTACTTC.

This clonotype was picked up a small number of times. This chain connects TRBV7-2 to TRBJ1-2; maybe TRBD1 (5 bases). V was shortened by 1 base and J by 8 bases, with 23 bases between the two germline ends. CDR3 length: 17 amino acids. Germline assignment: CDR1 SGHTA and CDR2 FQGNSA. DNA for the CDR3: TGTGCCAGCAGCTTAGGGGCCCGGGAGGGGCGTAATGACGGCTACACCTTC. Translation: CASSLGAREGRNDGYTF. The full variable domain, completed using reference TRBV7-2 and TRBJ1-2, is GAGVSQSPSNKVTEKGKDVELRCDPISGHTALYWYRQSLGQGLEFLIYFQGNSAPDKSGLPSDRFSAERTGGSVSTLTIQRTQQEDSAVYLCASSLGAREGRNDGYTFGSGTRLTVV.

This rearrangement joins TRBV27 to TRBJ1-1; no definite D call. The CDR3 has 12 amino acids. The V and J ends lost 5 bases and 7 bases respectively, with 11 bases between them. CDR1 and CDR2 from the germline V gene are MNHEY and SMNVEV (reference sequence). CDR3 region: CASSHTTGEAFF. Here the CDR3 DNA reads TGTGCCAGCAGTCACACCACGGGTGAAGCTTTCTTT.

The sample holds a few counts of this clonotype. The chain combines TRBV9 with TRBJ1-2; D remains ambiguous. The CDR3 runs to 13 residues. The ends were cut back, 0 bases at V and 8 bases at J, with 11 bases in the middle. In germline, CDR1 is SGDLS, CDR2 YYNGEE. This CDR3 is CASSVGGRGGYTF. The DNA of the CDR3 is TGTGCCAGCAGCGTAGGAGGGAGAGGAGGCTACACCTTC.

At least ten counts were recorded for this clonotype. The chain joins TRBV3-1 to TRBJ2-1; D not certain. The V end lost 0 bases, the J end lost 0 bases, and 6 bases lay between the germline ends. Germline V gene data show CDR1 as LGHDT and CDR2 as YNNKEL (reference sequence). The CDR3 sequence is 15 residues long. For the CDR3, the DNA is TGTGCCAGCAGCCAAGAAAAGAGCTCCTACAATGAGCAGTTCTTC. Residues: CASSQEKSSYNEQFF.

On this clonotype: One junction end does not reproduce the germline sequence, and a read error may be involved. The chain recombines TRBV12-3 or TRBV12-4 with TRBJ1-1; D is unclear. The CDR3 is 12 residues long. The CDR3 region is CVSSSGPSEAFF. The CDR3 nucleotides read TGTGTCAGCAGCAGCGGGCCATCTGAAGCTTTCTTT.

The V gene is TRBV3-1, the J gene TRBJ2-1; 8 bases match TRBD2. The CDR3 sequence is 15 residues long. Per the germline V gene, CDR1 is LGHDT and CDR2 is YNNKEL (reference sequence). The V segment lost 3 bases and the J segment 7 bases; nucleotides outside the gene matches: 8. CDR3 DNA: TGTGCCAGCAGCCATGCCCGGGGGGGCCGTAATGAGCAGTTCTTC. Translating gives CASSHARGGRNEQFF.

The chain has TRBV7-9 and TRBJ2-7, with TRBD2 matching over 8 bases. The germline V gene encodes CDR1 SEHNR and CDR2 FQNEAQ (reference sequence). The CDR3 runs to 16 residues. V lost 5 bases and J lost 3; bases outside the gene matches: 12. This chain's CDR3 is CASSPTSGGRFYEQYF. Here the CDR3 DNA reads TGTGCCAGCAGCCCGACCAGCGGGGGACGATTCTACGAGCAGTACTTC.

There are a few counts of this clonotype. V is TRBV12-3 or TRBV12-4 and J is TRBJ2-3; possibly TRBD2 for D (5 bases). Trimming stripped 6 bases from V and 7 bases from J, with 23 bases between. This CDR3 has 16 residues. The CDR3 is CASSPAAAAGSYTQYF. The CDR3 DNA follows: TGTGCCAGCAGCCCGGCAGCGGCCGCAGGATCGTATACGCAGTATTTT.

Only a few counts were recorded for this clonotype. This rearrangement joins TRBV4-3 to TRBJ2-7; D remains ambiguous. Germline V gene sequence: CDR1 LGHNA, CDR2 YSLEER. This CDR3 spans 13 amino acids. Trimming removed 0 bases from V and 4 bases from J, with 7 bases in between. The CDR3 DNA is TGCGCCAGCAGCCAAGATCTGGATTACGAGCAGTACTTC. It translates to CASSQDLDYEQYF.

There are a few counts of this clonotype. The chain uses TRBV20-1 and TRBJ2-3; TRBD2 agrees at 14 bases. CDR1 and CDR2 from the germline V gene are DFQATT and SNEGSKA (reference sequence). This CDR3 has 17 amino acids. J was trimmed by 4 bases and V by 0 bases; bases with no gene match: 6. CDR3 DNA sequence: TGCAGTGCTAGAGATCAAGGACTAGCGGGAGGCGCAGATACGCAGTATTTT. Translated, it gives CSARDQGLAGGADTQYF.